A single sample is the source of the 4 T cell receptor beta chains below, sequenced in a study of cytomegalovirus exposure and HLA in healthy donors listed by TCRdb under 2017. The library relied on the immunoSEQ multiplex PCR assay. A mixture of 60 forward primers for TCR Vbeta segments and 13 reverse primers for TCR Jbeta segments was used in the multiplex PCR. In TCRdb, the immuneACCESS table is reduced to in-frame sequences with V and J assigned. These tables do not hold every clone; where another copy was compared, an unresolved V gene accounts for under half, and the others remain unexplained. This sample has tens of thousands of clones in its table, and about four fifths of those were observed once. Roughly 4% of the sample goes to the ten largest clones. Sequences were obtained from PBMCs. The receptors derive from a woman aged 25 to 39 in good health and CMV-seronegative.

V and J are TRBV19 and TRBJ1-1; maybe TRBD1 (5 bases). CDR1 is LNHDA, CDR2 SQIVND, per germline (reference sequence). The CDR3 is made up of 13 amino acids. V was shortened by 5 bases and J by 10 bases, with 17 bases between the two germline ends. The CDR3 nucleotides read TGTGCCAGTAGTGACAGCTGGAGCCGGAGAGCTTTCTTT. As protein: CASSDSWSRRAFF.

The CDR3 region is CASSQSGEQYF. The CDR3 DNA is TGCGCCAGCAGCCAGTCGGGCGAGCAGTACTTC. The genes are TRBV4-1 and TRBJ2-7; D gene ambiguous. Germline values: CDR1 MGHRA, CDR2 YSYEKL. V shed 3 bases and J shed 6 bases, with 6 bases lying between them. The CDR3 runs to 11 residues.

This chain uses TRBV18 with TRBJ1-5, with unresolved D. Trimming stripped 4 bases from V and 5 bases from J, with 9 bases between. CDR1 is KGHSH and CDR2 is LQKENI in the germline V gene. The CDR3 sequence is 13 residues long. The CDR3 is CASSQAGDQPQHF. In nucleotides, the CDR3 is TGTGCCAGCTCACAGGCGGGCGATCAGCCCCAGCATTTT. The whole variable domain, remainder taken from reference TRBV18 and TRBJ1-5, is NAGVMQNPRHLVRRRGQEARLRCSPMKGHSHVYWYRQLPEEGLKFMVYLQKENIIDESGMPKERFSAEFPKEGPSILRIQQVVRGDSAAYFCASSQAGDQPQHFGDGTRLSIL.

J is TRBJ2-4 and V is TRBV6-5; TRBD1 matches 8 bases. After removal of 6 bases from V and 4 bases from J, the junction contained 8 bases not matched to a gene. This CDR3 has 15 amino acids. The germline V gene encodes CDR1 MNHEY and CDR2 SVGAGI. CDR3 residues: CASRPTGVRKNIQYF. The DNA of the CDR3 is TGTGCCAGCAGACCGACAGGGGTCCGGAAAAACATTCAGTACTTC.